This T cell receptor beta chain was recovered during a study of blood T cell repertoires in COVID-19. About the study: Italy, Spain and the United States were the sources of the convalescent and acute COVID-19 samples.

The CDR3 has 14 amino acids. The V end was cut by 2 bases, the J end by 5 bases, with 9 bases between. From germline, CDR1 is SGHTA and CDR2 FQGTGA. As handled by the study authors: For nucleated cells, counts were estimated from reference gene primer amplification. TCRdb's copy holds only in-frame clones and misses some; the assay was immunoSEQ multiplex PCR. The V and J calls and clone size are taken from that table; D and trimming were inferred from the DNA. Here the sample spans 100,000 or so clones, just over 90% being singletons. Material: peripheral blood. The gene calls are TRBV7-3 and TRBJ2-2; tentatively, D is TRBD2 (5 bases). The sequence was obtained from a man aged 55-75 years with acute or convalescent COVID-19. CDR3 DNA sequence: TGTGCCAGCAGCTTAGGCCGGGGAACCGGGGAGCTGTTTTTT. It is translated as CASSLGRGTGELFF.